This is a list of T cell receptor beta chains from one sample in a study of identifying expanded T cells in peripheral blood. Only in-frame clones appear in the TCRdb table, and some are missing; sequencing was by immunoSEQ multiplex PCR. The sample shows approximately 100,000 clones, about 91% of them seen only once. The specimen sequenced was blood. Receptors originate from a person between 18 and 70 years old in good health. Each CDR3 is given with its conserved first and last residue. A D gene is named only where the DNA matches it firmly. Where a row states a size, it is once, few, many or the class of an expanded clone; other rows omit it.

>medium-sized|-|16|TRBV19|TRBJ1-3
TGTGCCAGCTCCGCGGAGGGAGGAGGATCTGGAAACACCATATATTTT
CASSAEGGGSGNTIYF
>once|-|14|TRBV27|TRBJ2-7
TGTGCCAGCAGTTTATCTGGCACGGCCTACGAGCAGTACTTC
CASSLSGTAYEQYF
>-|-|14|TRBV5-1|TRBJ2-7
TGCGCCAGCAGTTCGGGCGGGACAGACTACGAGCAGTACTTC
CASSSGGTDYEQYF
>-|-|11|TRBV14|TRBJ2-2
TGTTGCTGGCGGACCACCGGGGAGCTGTTTTTT
CCWRTTGELFF
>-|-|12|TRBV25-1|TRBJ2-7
TGTGCCAGCAGCTCAATCTCCTACGAGCAGTACTTC
CASSSISYEQYF
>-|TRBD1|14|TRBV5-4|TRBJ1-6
TGTGCCAGCAGCTTGGACTTAAAACAGGGGCTCCTCCACTTT
CASSLDLKQGLLHF
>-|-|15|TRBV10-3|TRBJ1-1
TGTGCCATCAGTGAGTCGCCGTCGGAGAACACTGAAGCTTTCTTT
CAISESPSENTEAFF
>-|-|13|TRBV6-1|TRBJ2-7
TGTGCCAGCACAGCGGGTCGCGGACACGAGCAGTACTTC
CASTAGRGHEQYF
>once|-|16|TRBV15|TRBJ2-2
TGTGCCACCAGCAGCCCCCTATCGGAGGGCACCGGGGAGCTGTTTTTT
CATSSPLSEGTGELFF
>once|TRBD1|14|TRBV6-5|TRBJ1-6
TGTGCCAGCTCTAGACAGGGAAGCAATTCACCCCTCCACTTT
CASSRQGSNSPLHF
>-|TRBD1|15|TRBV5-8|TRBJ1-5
TGTGCCAGCAGCATGGGACAGGGGGCAAGTCAGCCCCAGCATTTT
CASSMGQGASQPQHF
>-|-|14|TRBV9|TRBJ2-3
TGTGCCAGCAGCGTAGGCTCCAGGACAGATACGCAGTATTTT
CASSVGSRTDTQYF
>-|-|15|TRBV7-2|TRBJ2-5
TGTGCCAGCAGCCCTTGGGGGACTGACCAAGAGACCCAGTACTTC
CASSPWGTDQETQYF
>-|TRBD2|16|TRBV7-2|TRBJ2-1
TGTGCCAGCAGCGCCCACTTGACTAGCGGGGGGTTGGGGCAGTTCTTC
CASSAHLTSGGLGQFF
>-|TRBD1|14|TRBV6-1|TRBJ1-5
TGTGCCAGCAGAGACAGGGGAAGCAATCAGCCCCAGCATTTT
CASRDRGSNQPQHF
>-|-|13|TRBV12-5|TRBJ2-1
TGTGCTAGTGGTTTGGAAGCCCACAATGAGCAGTTCTTC
CASGLEAHNEQFF
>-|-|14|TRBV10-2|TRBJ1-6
TGCGCCAGCAGTGGAGGGGGGCCCAATTCACCCCTCCACTTT
CASSGGGPNSPLHF
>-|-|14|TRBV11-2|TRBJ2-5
TGTGCCAGCAGCTTGGAAGGGGAGGTGGAGACCCAGTACTTC
CASSLEGEVETQYF
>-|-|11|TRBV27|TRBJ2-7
TGTGCCAGCAGCAAAGGAGGGGAGCAGTACTTC
CASSKGGEQYF
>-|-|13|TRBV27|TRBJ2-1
TGTGCCAGCAGTTTATCGCTCTACAATGAGCAGTTCTTC
CASSLSLYNEQFF
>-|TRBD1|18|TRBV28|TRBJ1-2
TGTGCCAGCAGTTTATCCCCCGTGTTGACAGGGGGGGACTATGGCTACACCTTC
CASSLSPVLTGGDYGYTF
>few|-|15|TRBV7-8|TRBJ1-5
TGTGCCAGCAGCTTTGGGGGGTTTAGCAATCAGCCCCAGCATTTT
CASSFGGFSNQPQHF
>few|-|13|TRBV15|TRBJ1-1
TGTGCCACCAGCAGAGATAGGATAACTGAAGCTTTCTTT
CATSRDRITEAFF
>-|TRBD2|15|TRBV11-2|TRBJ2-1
TGTGCCAGCAGCTTAACGACTAGCCAGGTTTATGAGCAGTTCTTC
CASSLTTSQVYEQFF
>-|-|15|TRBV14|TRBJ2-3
TGTGCCAGCAGCCAAGAAGGGCAAAGCACAGATACGCAGTATTTT
CASSQEGQSTDTQYF
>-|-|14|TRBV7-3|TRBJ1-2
TGTGCCAGCAGCTCCTCAATGACAGAGACAGGCTACACCTTC
CASSSSMTETGYTF
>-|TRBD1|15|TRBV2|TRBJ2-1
TGTGCCAGCAGTGAAGGGAAGGGGGCGTTCTATGAGCAGTTCTTC
CASSEGKGAFYEQFF
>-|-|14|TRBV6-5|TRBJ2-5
TGTGCCAGCACGCCCCCGGGCGGCGCGGAGACCCAGTACTTC
CASTPPGGAETQYF
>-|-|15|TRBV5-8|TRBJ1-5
TGTGCCAGCAGCTTAGGACACTTGAGCAATCAGCCCCAGCATTTT
CASSLGHLSNQPQHF
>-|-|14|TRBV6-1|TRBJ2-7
TGTGCCAGCAGTGAAGCAGGGTCGGGCTACGAGCAGTACTTC
CASSEAGSGYEQYF
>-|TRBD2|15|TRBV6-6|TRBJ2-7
TGTGCCAGCAGTTACTCGACTAGCGGGGGATACGGGCAGTACTTC
CASSYSTSGGYGQYF
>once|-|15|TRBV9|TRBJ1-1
TGTGCCAGCAGGGTAGGGGACATGGGTACGGCTGAAGCTTTCTTT
CASRVGDMGTAEAFF
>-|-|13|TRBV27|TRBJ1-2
TGTGCCAGCAGTTTAGGCAGGAACTATGGCTACACCTTC
CASSLGRNYGYTF
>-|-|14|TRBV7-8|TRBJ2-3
TGTGCCAGCAGCGTCGTAGCGGTCACAGATACGCAGTATTTT
CASSVVAVTDTQYF
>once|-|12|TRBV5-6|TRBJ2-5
TGTGCCAGCACCTTGAAGGGGGAGACCCAGTACTTC
CASTLKGETQYF
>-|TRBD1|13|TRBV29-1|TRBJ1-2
TGCAGCGTTCCGGACAGGGGGCCGGGCGGCTACACCTTC
CSVPDRGPGGYTF
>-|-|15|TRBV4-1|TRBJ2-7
TGCGCCAGCAGCCCGACGACGACCCTGGACTACGAGCAGTACTTC
CASSPTTTLDYEQYF
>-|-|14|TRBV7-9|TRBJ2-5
TGTGCCAGCAGCCACGGACAGCCCCAAGAGACCCAGTACTTC
CASSHGQPQETQYF
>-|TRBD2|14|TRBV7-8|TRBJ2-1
TGTGCCAGCAGCTCCCCCGGACTAGCCGGTGAGCAGTTCTTC
CASSSPGLAGEQFF
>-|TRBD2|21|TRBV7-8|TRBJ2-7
TGTGCCAGCAGCAAAAGCATCGTAGGTGCGGGACTAGCGGGAGTAACTTACGAGCAGTACTTC
CASSKSIVGAGLAGVTYEQYF
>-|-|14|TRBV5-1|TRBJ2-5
TGCGCCAGCAGCTTGGGAGGGAATAAGGAGACCCAGTACTTC
CASSLGGNKETQYF
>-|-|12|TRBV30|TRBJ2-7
TGTGCCTGGAATCAGGGGAAGTACGAGCAGTACTTC
CAWNQGKYEQYF
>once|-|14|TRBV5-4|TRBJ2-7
TGTGCCAGCAGCCCCCGGACGGGAGTGGACGAGCAGTACTTC
CASSPRTGVDEQYF
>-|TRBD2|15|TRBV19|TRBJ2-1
TGTGCCAGTAGTCCCGGGGGGGCTAGACACAATGAGCAGTTCTTC
CASSPGGARHNEQFF
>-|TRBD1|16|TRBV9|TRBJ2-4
TGTGCCAGCAGCTTAACAGGGGGCGTCGACAAAAACATTCAGTACTTC
CASSLTGGVDKNIQYF
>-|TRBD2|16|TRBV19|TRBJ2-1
TGTGCCAGTAGCCCCTTTACTAGCGGGATAGTCTATGAGCAGTTCTTC
CASSPFTSGIVYEQFF
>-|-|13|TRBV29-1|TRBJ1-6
TGCAGCGTTCTGGGGAACTTTAATTCACCCCTCCACTTT
CSVLGNFNSPLHF
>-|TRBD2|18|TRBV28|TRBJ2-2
TGTGCCAGCAGTTTCGGACTTAGCGGGAATCCGAACACCGGGGAGCTGTTTTTT
CASSFGLSGNPNTGELFF
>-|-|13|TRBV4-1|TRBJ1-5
TGCGCCAGCAGCCAAGATAGGAATCAGCCCCAGCATTTT
CASSQDRNQPQHF
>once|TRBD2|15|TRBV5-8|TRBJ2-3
TGTGCCAGCAGCCGCCTAGCGGGAGGGACAGATACGCAGTATTTT
CASSRLAGGTDTQYF
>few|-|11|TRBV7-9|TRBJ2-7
TGTGCCAGCAGCACCCCGGGGGAGCAGTACTTC
CASSTPGEQYF